This TCR beta chain was recorded in a study of shared clonotypes between healthy human individuals. Points from the study as a whole: Sharing across four donors was highest in naive CD4 (about 5%) and lowest in memory CD8 (roughly 0.4%). Clonotype sharing among donors was thought likely to change with sequencing depth.

Turning to this clone: What it binds is unknown.

Running of the assay took place at deep level. The method was immunoSEQ multiplex PCR; TCRdb's version includes in-frame clones alone and lacks a portion of them. The data hold 500,000 or so clones, with 95% to 96% observed a single time. The sample comprised naive CD4+ T cells sorted from blood. Subset indicated: CD45RA+ positively selected. The receptor's source is a woman in her 30s in good health.

CDR3 in amino acids: CASSLRLDADTQYF. Here the CDR3 DNA reads TGTGCCAGCAGTTTACGCCTGGATGCAGATACGCAGTATTTT. This rearrangement joins TRBV27 to TRBJ2-3, with D unclear. V lost 2 bases and J lost 4, with 10 bases in between. Germline V CDR1 and CDR2: MNHEY, SMNVEV (reference sequence). This CDR3 comprises 14 residues.